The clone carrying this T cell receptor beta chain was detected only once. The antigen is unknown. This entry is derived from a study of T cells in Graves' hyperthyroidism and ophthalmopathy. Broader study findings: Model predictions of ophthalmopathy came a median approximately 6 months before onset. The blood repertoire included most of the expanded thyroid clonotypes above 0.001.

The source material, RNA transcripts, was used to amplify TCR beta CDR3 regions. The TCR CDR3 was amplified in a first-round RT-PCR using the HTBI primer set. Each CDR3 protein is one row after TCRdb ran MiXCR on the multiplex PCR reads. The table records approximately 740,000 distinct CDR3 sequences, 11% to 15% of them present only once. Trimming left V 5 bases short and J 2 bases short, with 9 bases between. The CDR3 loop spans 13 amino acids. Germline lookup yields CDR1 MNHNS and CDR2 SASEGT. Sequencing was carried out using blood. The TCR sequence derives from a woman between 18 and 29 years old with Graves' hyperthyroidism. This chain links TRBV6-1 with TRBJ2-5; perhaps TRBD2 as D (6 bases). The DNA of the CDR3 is TGTGCCAGCAGTAATAGCGGACAAGAGACCCAGTACTTC. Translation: CASSNSGQETQYF.